This entry lists 27 T cell receptor beta chains sequenced from one sample in a study of blood T cell repertoires in COVID-19. The method was immunoSEQ multiplex PCR; TCRdb's version includes in-frame clones alone and lacks a portion of them. This sample has some 350,000 clones, with 90% found just once. The sample consisted of peripheral blood. Every receptor here comes from a man younger than 35 with active or convalescent COVID-19.

The chain has TRBV9 and TRBJ2-7; the D gene is possibly TRBD2 (7 bases). The V gene's germline CDR1 is SGDLS and CDR2 YYNGEE. V lost 4 bases and J 4 bases, leaving 15 bases between the germline ends. This CDR3 is built from 14 residues. This chain's CDR3 is CASSPPGGRYEQYF. The CDR3 bases are TGTGCCAGCAGCCCCCCGGGGGGCAGGTACGAGCAGTACTTC.

The chain links TRBV9 to TRBJ2-2, with 10 positions matching TRBD2. Per germline, CDR1 SGDLS and CDR2 YYNGEE. V shed 2 bases and J 5 bases; nucleotides not matched to a gene: 9. CDR3 length: 17 amino acids. This CDR3 is CASSVISGRASTGELFF. The CDR3 DNA reads as TGTGCCAGCAGCGTGATAAGCGGGAGGGCCTCGACCGGGGAGCTGTTTTTT.

The genes are TRBV5-1 and TRBJ1-6; perhaps TRBD1 as D (5 bases). Germline values: CDR1 SGHRS, CDR2 YFSETQ. CDR3 length equals 17 residues. Trimming pared 0 bases from V and 10 bases from J, leaving 20 bases between. The CDR3 loop reads CASSLAFWTSPESPLHF. As DNA, the CDR3 is TGCGCCAGCAGCTTGGCTTTTTGGACATCTCCGGAGTCACCCCTCCACTTT. The variable domain in full, completed from reference TRBV5-1 and TRBJ1-6, reads KAGVTQTPRYLIKTRGQQVTLSCSPISGHRSVSWYQQTPGQGLQFLFEYFSETQRNKGNFPGRFSGRQFSNSRSEMNVSTLELGDSALYLCASSLAFWTSPESPLHFGNGTRLTVT.

Remarks on this clone: The sample contains more than one DNA sequence encoding this CDR3. The chain links TRBV19 to TRBJ1-1; D gene ambiguous. CDR1 is LNHDA and CDR2 is SQIVND in the germline V gene (reference sequence). The ends were cut back, 3 bases at V and 2 bases at J, with 10 bases in the middle. CDR3 length equals 14 residues. The CDR3 bases are TGTGCCAGTAGTATTGCAGGTGGTAACACTGAAGCTTTCTTT. The encoded protein is CASSIAGGNTEAFF. The whole variable domain, filled in from reference TRBV19 and TRBJ1-1, reads DGGITQSPKYLFRKEGQNVTLSCEQNLNHDAMYWYRQDPGQGLRLIYYSQIVNDFQKGDIAEGYSVSREKKESFPLTVTSAQKNPTAFYLCASSIAGGNTEAFFGQGTRLTVV.

The chain uses TRBV16 and TRBJ2-7; D possibly corresponds to TRBD1 (6 bases). The CDR3 sequence is 13 residues long. V was shortened by 2 bases and J by 6 bases, with 11 bases between the two germline ends. The germline V gene encodes CDR1 KGHSY and CDR2 FQNENV. Here the CDR3 DNA reads TGTGCCAGCAGCCAAGGAACAGGGTCCGAGCAGTACTTC. The encoded protein is CASSQGTGSEQYF.

The V and J genes are TRBV7-6 and TRBJ1-2, with D possibly matching TRBD1 (5 bases). The ends were cut back, 0 bases at V and 2 bases at J, with 16 bases in the middle. The CDR3 is made up of 17 amino acids. Looked up from germline, CDR1 is SGHVS and CDR2 is FNYEAQ. The CDR3 sequence is CASSLAGGDAPNYGYTF. The CDR3 bases are TGTGCCAGCAGCTTAGCGGGGGGGGACGCTCCCAACTATGGCTACACCTTC.

This chain links TRBV30 with TRBJ1-6; D might be TRBD1 (5 bases). V was trimmed by 3 bases and J by 0 bases, leaving 12 bases between them. The CDR3 sequence is 16 residues long. From germline, CDR1 is GTSNPN and CDR2 SVGIG (reference sequence). CDR3 amino acids: CAWRGTPSSYNSPLHF. The CDR3 region has the DNA TGTGCCTGGAGGGGGACTCCGAGCTCCTATAATTCACCCCTCCACTTT.

The rearrangement links TRBV19 to TRBJ2-3, with 7 bases matching TRBD2. The CDR3 is made up of 16 amino acids. With 3 bases clipped from V and 1 base from J, the junction kept 7 bases outside the gene matches. Germline V gene data show CDR1 as LNHDA and CDR2 as SQIVND (reference sequence). This chain's CDR3 is CASSIQSLAGTDTQYF. The CDR3 bases are TGTGCCAGTAGTATCCAATCCCTAGCGGGCACAGATACGCAGTATTTT.

This clone was counted a single time. The chain's CDR3 is CASSQAGGPTNEKLFF. The CDR3 nucleotides are TGCGCCAGCAGCCAAGCGGGGGGGCCGACTAATGAAAAACTGTTTTTT. This sequence joins TRBV4-1 and TRBJ1-4, with D possibly TRBD1 on 6 matching bases. This CDR3 contains 16 residues. Germline values: CDR1 MGHRA, CDR2 YSYEKL. V was cut by 1 base and J by 2 bases, with 11 bases left in between.

CDR3 DNA sequence: TGTGCCAGCAGTTTTCAGGGGGCAGGTAATCAGCCCCAGCATTTT. It codes for CASSFQGAGNQPQHF. The V call is TRBV27, the J call TRBJ1-5; 8 nucleotides line up with TRBD1. Germline CDR1 MNHEY, CDR2 SMNVEV (reference sequence). This CDR3 contains 15 residues. The J segment lost 4 bases and the V segment lost 3 bases, leaving 5 bases of the junction unmatched.

The CDR3 here is CASSLRGAPGYTF. In DNA, the CDR3 is TGTGCCAGCAGTTTACGGGGGGCGCCTGGCTACACCTTC. J is TRBJ1-2 and V is TRBV27; D might be TRBD1 (6 bases). CDR3 length: 13 residues. Per germline, CDR1 MNHEY and CDR2 SMNVEV (reference sequence). V was shortened by 2 bases and J by 7 bases, with 11 bases between the two germline ends.

The rearrangement links TRBV29-1 to TRBJ2-7, with TRBD2 matching 9 bases. V shed 4 bases and J 4 bases; nucleotides not matched to a gene: 2. CDR1 is SQVTM, CDR2 ANQGSEA, per germline. The CDR3 extends over 12 amino acids. The CDR3 loop is CSVAAGGYEQYF. The CDR3 coding sequence is TGCAGCGTTGCCGCGGGGGGGTACGAGCAGTACTTC.

This chain joins TRBV19 and TRBJ1-5, with 10 bases aligning to TRBD1. V trimming: 3 bases; J trimming: 2 bases; junction bases outside the gene matches: 4. CDR1 and CDR2 from the germline V gene are LNHDA and SQIVND (reference sequence). The CDR3 is 16 residues long. The CDR3 DNA follows: TGTGCCAGTAGTATTCGGACAGGGGGTCGCAATCAGCCCCAGCATTTT. Its protein product is CASSIRTGGRNQPQHF.

The chain couples TRBV18 to TRBJ2-2; 9 bases are shared with TRBD1. V lost 3 bases, J lost 4 bases, and 6 bases stayed unmatched. Germline CDR1 KGHSH, CDR2 LQKENI. CDR3 length equals 16 residues. This CDR3 reads CASSPIRTGATGELFF. CDR3 sequence (DNA): TGTGCCAGCTCACCTATTAGGACAGGGGCCACCGGGGAGCTGTTTTTT. The variable domain in full, completed from reference TRBV18 and TRBJ2-2, reads NAGVMQNPRHLVRRRGQEARLRCSPMKGHSHVYWYRQLPEEGLKFMVYLQKENIIDESGMPKERFSAEFPKEGPSILRIQQVVRGDSAAYFCASSPIRTGATGELFFGEGSRLTVL.

V and J are TRBV19 and TRBJ1-2; D is undetermined. V shed 5 bases and J shed 5 bases, with 15 bases lying between them. The CDR3 covers 14 residues. Germline CDR1 LNHDA, CDR2 SQIVND (reference sequence). Here the CDR3 reads CASSAGLKGYGYTF. CDR3 bases: TGTGCCAGTAGTGCGGGATTAAAAGGGTATGGCTACACCTTC.

V usage is TRBV7-2 and J usage is TRBJ2-2; 11 bases are shared with TRBD1. The trim removed 5 bases at V and 7 bases at J, leaving 12 bases unmatched. CDR1 is SGHTA, CDR2 FQGNSA, per germline. The CDR3 contains 17 residues. The DNA for the CDR3 is TGTGCCAGCAGCGCGGACCGGGACAGGGGGGTCTTCGGGGAGCTGTTTTTT. Translation: CASSADRDRGVFGELFF.

V gene TRBV18 combines with J gene TRBJ2-7, with 12 nucleotides matching TRBD2. The CDR3 contains 15 residues. Trimming took 7 bases from V and 2 from J; bases not matched to a gene: 6. Germline-derived CDR1 and CDR2 are KGHSH and LQKENI. The CDR3 sequence is CASFGLAGTTYEQYF. The CDR3 DNA reads as TGTGCCAGCTTCGGACTAGCGGGGACTACCTACGAGCAGTACTTC.

In nucleotides, the CDR3 is TGCGCCAGCAGCCCCGGACATGGTGGCACAGATACGCAGTATTTT. This codes for CASSPGHGGTDTQYF. V and J are TRBV5-1 and TRBJ2-3; tentative D call: TRBD1 (5 bases). There are 15 residues in the CDR3. V was clipped by 4 bases and J by 1 base, with 13 bases between them. Germline V CDR1 and CDR2: SGHRS, YFSETQ.

The chain is built from TRBV9 and TRBJ2-7; maybe TRBD2 (5 bases). The CDR3 spans 15 residues. The V gene's germline CDR1 is SGDLS and CDR2 YYNGEE. V lost 4 bases to trimming and J lost 1 base, with 15 bases between them. CDR3 loop: CASSPSGSPSYEQYF. CDR3 bases: TGTGCCAGCAGCCCCTCGGGGTCCCCTTCCTACGAGCAGTACTTC.

The CDR3 DNA follows: TGTGCCAGCTCACCCTGGCGGGGGGCCGACAATGAGCAGTTCTTC. It translates to CASSPWRGADNEQFF. The rearrangement uses TRBV18 and TRBJ2-1; 8 bases are shared with TRBD2. This CDR3 region has 15 residues. Germline V gene sequence: CDR1 KGHSH, CDR2 LQKENI. V lost 3 bases, J lost 5 bases, and 6 bases stayed unmatched.

This chain joins TRBV24-1 and TRBJ2-5, with D possibly being TRBD2 (5 bases). V was trimmed by 3 bases and J by 4 bases, leaving 8 bases between them. This CDR3 region has 13 residues. The germline CDR1 and CDR2 sequences are KGHDR and SFDVKD. CDR3 amino acids: CATSDGLVETQYF. The DNA for the CDR3 is TGTGCCACCAGTGATGGACTCGTAGAGACCCAGTACTTC.

The table lists this clone with a count of one. The CDR3 protein is CASSPLTGKGEKLFF. The DNA for the CDR3 is TGTGCCAGCAGCCCCCTGACAGGGAAGGGAGAAAAACTGTTTTTT. The chain joins TRBV7-9 to TRBJ1-4; 7 positions agree with TRBD1. The CDR3 runs to 15 residues. In germline, CDR1 is SEHNR, CDR2 FQNEAQ (reference sequence). The junction had 11 bases not matched to a gene; V was cut back by 5 bases and J by 8 bases.

The table lists this clone with a count of one. Additional DNA sequences in this sample encode the identical CDR3. The DNA of the CDR3 is TGTGCCAGCAGTTTAGCCAGGGGCTACACCTTC. The encoded protein is CASSLARGYTF. V is TRBV28 and J is TRBJ1-2; no firm D call. Deletions cut 2 bases from V and 8 bases from J, with 6 bases between. Germline CDR1 MDHEN, CDR2 SYDVKM. The CDR3 consists of 11 residues.

The rearrangement joins TRBV27 to TRBJ1-3; 7 nucleotides match TRBD1. Trimming cost V 3 bases and J 4 bases; bases outside gene matches: 12. The germline gives CDR1 MNHEY, CDR2 SMNVEV (reference sequence). CDR3 size: 17 residues. As DNA, the CDR3 is TGTGCCAGCAGTTTTCTTCGCCAGGGGGTGGTGGGAAACACCATATATTTT. It yields the protein CASSFLRQGVVGNTIYF.

In regard to this clone: At one of its ends the junction is not consistent with the germline gene, which may arise from a read error. The rearrangement uses TRBV3-1 (or the pseudogene TRBV3-2) and TRBJ2-6, with 7 bases that match TRBD1. Germline CDR1 and CDR2: LGHDT and YNNKEL (reference sequence). The length of the CDR3 is 19 residues. The CDR3: CASSQFRTGGNSGANVLTF. DNA of the CDR3: TGTGCCAGCAGCCAATTTAGGACAGGTGGCAACTCTGGGGCCAACGTGCTGACTTTC.

This clone was recorded once. The genes are TRBV2 and TRBJ1-3, with TRBD1 identical over 7 bases. The CDR3 has 16 residues. Per the germline V gene, CDR1 is SNHLY and CDR2 is FYNNEI. J lost 14 bases, V lost 4 bases, and 20 bases had no gene match. CDR3 nucleotides: TGTGCCAGCAGTGGGCGTACAGGGGCCCCGCAAGGGGCTGTATATTTT. Translation gives CASSGRTGAPQGAVYF.

J is TRBJ1-1 and V is TRBV7-3; 7 bases agree with TRBD1. V trimming: 2 bases; J trimming: 0 bases; junction bases outside the gene matches: 3. The CDR3 extends over 15 amino acids. CDR1 and CDR2 (germline): SGHTA, FQGTGA. CDR3 in DNA: TGTGCCAGCAGCTTACAGGGACAGTTGAACACTGAAGCTTTCTTT. Protein product: CASSLQGQLNTEAFF.